The 13 T cell receptor beta chains below were found in one sample sequenced in a study of T cells in women clearing cervical HPV infection (dated by TCRdb to the late 2010s). Receptors were amplified or captured by the immunoSEQ multiplex PCR assay. TCRdb holds this immuneACCESS table with in-frame rearrangements only. Some clones are missing; in checked studies, unresolved V genes explain under half, and the rest has no known cause. The table of this sample itemizes about 20,000 clones. About 5% of the sample is taken by the ten largest. The sequenced sample was blood buffy coat. The receptors originated from a woman aged 18-70 years with a cervical HPV16 infection that either progressed to CIN3+ or cleared (not recorded which).

With regard to this clone: The CDR3 is cut off 3 residues early in the read; its end comes from the germline J gene. V and J are TRBV19 and TRBJ2-3, with D perhaps TRBD2 (6 bases). This CDR3 contains 15 residues. CDR1 and CDR2 from the germline V gene are LNHDA and SQIVND (reference sequence). This CDR3 reads CASSIAGRRAEPQYF. The covered CDR3 bases are TGTGCCAGTAGTATAGCAGGGAGGAGGGCTGAGCCG.

On this clone itself: The sequenced fragment ends 3 residues before the CDR3 boundary, so the rest is inferred from the germline J gene. The V and J genes are TRBV7-3 and TRBJ2-5, with 13 bases fitting TRBD2. CDR1 and CDR2 (germline): SGHTA, FQGTGA. The CDR3 spans 16 residues. V shed 5 bases, J shed 5 bases, and the junction held 8 bases outside the gene matches. The CDR3 region is CASSATGLAGEETQYF. The DNA read from the CDR3 is TGTGCCAGCAGCGCTACTGGACTAGCGGGGGAGGAGACC.

In regard to this clone: The read terminates 3 residues before the CDR3 end, so the remaining end is supplied by the germline J gene. The gene calls are TRBV6-2 or TRBV6-3 and TRBJ2-5; a possible D gene is TRBD2 (6 bases). The CDR3 contains 11 residues. Trimming took off 6 bases at V and 4 bases at J, with 6 bases between the two ends. Looked up from germline, CDR1 is MNHEY and CDR2 is SVGEGT. CDR3 DNA (partial): TGTGCCAGCAGGGGGGGAGAGACC. It is translated as CASRGGET. The whole CDR3 region reads CASRGGETQYF.

On this clone itself: The DNA ends 3 residues before the CDR3 does, and the rest of the CDR3 is filled in from the germline J gene. This chain joins TRBV19 and TRBJ2-4, with 8 bases matching TRBD1. There are 13 residues in the CDR3. Germline loops: CDR1 LNHDA, CDR2 SQIVND (reference sequence). The chain's CDR3 is CASTDRESYGQYF. The DNA read from the CDR3 is TGTGCCAGTACGGACAGGGAATCCTATGGT.

The covered CDR3 bases are TGCGCCAGCAGCCAAGACAGGGAGAATTCACCC. Encoded protein: CASSQDRENSP. The complete CDR3 sequence is CASSQDRENSPLHF. The rearrangement links TRBV5-1 to TRBJ1-6; 7 bases match TRBD1. The CDR3 goes on 3 residues after the read ends, and that part is filled in from the germline J gene. Germline V CDR1 and CDR2: SGHRS, YFSETQ. The CDR3 has 14 amino acids. With 4 bases clipped from V and 7 bases from J, the junction kept 5 bases outside the gene matches.

As for this clone: The read halts 3 residues ahead of the CDR3 end, with the missing end drawn from the germline J gene. The rearrangement joins TRBV5-1 to TRBJ2-1; the match to TRBD1 covers 7 bases. CDR3 length: 15 residues. The ends lost 8 bases at V and 2 bases at J; junction bases unmatched: 10. The germline V gene has CDR1 SGHRS and CDR2 YFSETQ. CDR3 in amino acids: CARSGARGPYNEQFF. The sequenced part of the CDR3 DNA is TGCGCCAGATCAGGTGCAAGGGGGCCCTACAATGAG. The variable domain in full, completed from reference TRBV5-1 and TRBJ2-1, reads KAGVTQTPRYLIKTRGQQVTLSCSPISGHRSVSWYQQTPGQGLQFLFEYFSETQRNKGNFPGRFSGRQFSNSRSEMNVSTLELGDSALYLCARSGARGPYNEQFFGPGTRLTVL.

In regard to this clone: The read comes to an end 3 residues before the CDR3 does, leaving the germline J gene to fill in the end. The chain has TRBV20-1 and TRBJ2-1; the D gene is possibly TRBD1 (6 bases). The CDR3 extends over 16 amino acids. V lost 4 bases and J lost 4, with 20 bases in between. Germline assignment: CDR1 DFQATT and CDR2 SNEGSKA (reference sequence). The part of the CDR3 DNA that was read is TGCAGTGCTACGAAAACAGGGCGAGGGCTTTACAATGAG. Protein sequence: CSATKTGRGLYNE. The entire CDR3 reads CSATKTGRGLYNEQFF.

As concerns this clone: The missing CDR3 end, 3 residues past where the read stops, is filled in from the germline J gene. The chain uses TRBV20-1 and TRBJ1-1, with D tentatively TRBD1 (5 bases). Trimming pared 5 bases from V and 4 bases from J, leaving 17 bases between. Germline-derived CDR1 and CDR2 are DFQATT and SNEGSKA (reference sequence). The CDR3 has 14 amino acids. The CDR3 DNA, read in part, is TGCAGTGCTTGGCGGGGGGAGGGGACCACTGAA. This gives the protein CSAWRGEGTTE. The whole CDR3 region reads CSAWRGEGTTEAFF.

A note on this clone: The observed sequence ends 3 residues before the CDR3 terminus, with the missing tail filled in from the germline J gene. This rearrangement joins TRBV5-1 to TRBJ1-6; 8 bases are shared with TRBD1. After removal of 2 bases from V and 0 bases from J, the junction contained 4 bases not matched to a gene. The germline V gene has CDR1 SGHRS and CDR2 YFSETQ. The CDR3 loop spans 17 amino acids. Partial CDR3 DNA: TGCGCCAGCAGCTTCAGGGGGCTTAGCTCCTATAATTCACCC. Protein product: CASSFRGLSSYNSP. The entire CDR3 sequence reads CASSFRGLSSYNSPLHF.

Of note for this clone: The CDR3 end falls 3 residues outside the read, so it is completed with the germline J gene. This chain links TRBV7-9 with TRBJ1-2, with a possible D match to TRBD1 (5 bases). Germline assignment: CDR1 SEHNR and CDR2 FQNEAQ (reference sequence). This CDR3 is built from 14 residues. Incomplete CDR3 DNA: TGTGCCAGCAGCGCTCCTGAGGGGTACAATGAC. Protein sequence: CASSAPEGYND. The entire CDR3 is CASSAPEGYNDYTF. Filled out from reference TRBV7-9 and TRBJ1-2, the complete variable domain reads DTGVSQNPRHKITKRGQNVTFRCDPISEHNRLYWYRQTLGQGPEFLTYFQNEAQLEKSRLLSDRFSAERPKGSFSTLEIQRTEQGDSAMYLCASSAPEGYNDYTFGSGTRLTVV.

Of note for this clone: The read ends 3 residues shy of where the CDR3 ends; the end is completed using the germline J gene. The chain combines TRBV29-1 with TRBJ2-7, with 10 positions matching TRBD1. J was trimmed by 6 bases and V by 5 bases; bases with no gene match: 13. This CDR3 region has 15 residues. CDR1 and CDR2 (germline): SQVTM, ANQGSEA. CDR3 bases read: TGCAGCGTTACTCGGGGACAGGGGCTGACTGGCGAG. The encoded protein is CSVTRGQGLTGE. The whole CDR3 reads CSVTRGQGLTGEQYF.

Notes on this clone: The missing CDR3 end, 3 residues past where the read stops, is filled in from the germline J gene. V is TRBV12-3 or TRBV12-4 and J is TRBJ2-2, with 10 nucleotides matching TRBD2. Trimming cost V 6 bases and J 0 bases; bases outside gene matches: 7. There are 17 residues in the CDR3. CDR3 amino acids: CASSGGLARANTGELFF. The covered CDR3 bases are TGTGCCAGCAGCGGGGGACTAGCGAGAGCGAACACCGGGGAG.

For this clone: With the read ending 3 residues before the CDR3 end, the germline J gene is used to fill in that end. The chain couples TRBV29-1 to TRBJ1-2; D gene unclear. This CDR3 is 12 amino acids long. CDR1 SQVTM and CDR2 ANQGSEA come from the germline V gene. The CDR3 sequence is CSVEDPPSGYTF. Incomplete CDR3 DNA: TGCAGCGTTGAAGATCCCCCCTCCGGC.